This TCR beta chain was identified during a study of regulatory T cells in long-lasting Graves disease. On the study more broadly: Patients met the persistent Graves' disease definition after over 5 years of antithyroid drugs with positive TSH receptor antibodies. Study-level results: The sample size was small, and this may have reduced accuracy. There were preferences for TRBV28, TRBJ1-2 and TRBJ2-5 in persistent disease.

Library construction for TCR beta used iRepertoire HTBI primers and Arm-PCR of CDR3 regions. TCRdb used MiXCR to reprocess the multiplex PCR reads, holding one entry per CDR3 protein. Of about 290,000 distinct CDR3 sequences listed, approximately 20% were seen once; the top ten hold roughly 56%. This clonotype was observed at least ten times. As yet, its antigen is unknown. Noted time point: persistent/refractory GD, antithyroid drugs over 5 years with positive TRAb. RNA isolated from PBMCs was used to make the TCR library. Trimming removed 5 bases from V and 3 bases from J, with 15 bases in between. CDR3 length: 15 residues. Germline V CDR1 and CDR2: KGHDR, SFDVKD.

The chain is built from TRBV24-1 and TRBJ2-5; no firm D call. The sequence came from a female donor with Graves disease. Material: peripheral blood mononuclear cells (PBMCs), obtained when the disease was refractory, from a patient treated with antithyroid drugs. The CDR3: CATSAVEDVEETQYF. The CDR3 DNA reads TGTGCCACCAGTGCGGTCGAAGACGTTGAAGAGACCCAGTACTTC.